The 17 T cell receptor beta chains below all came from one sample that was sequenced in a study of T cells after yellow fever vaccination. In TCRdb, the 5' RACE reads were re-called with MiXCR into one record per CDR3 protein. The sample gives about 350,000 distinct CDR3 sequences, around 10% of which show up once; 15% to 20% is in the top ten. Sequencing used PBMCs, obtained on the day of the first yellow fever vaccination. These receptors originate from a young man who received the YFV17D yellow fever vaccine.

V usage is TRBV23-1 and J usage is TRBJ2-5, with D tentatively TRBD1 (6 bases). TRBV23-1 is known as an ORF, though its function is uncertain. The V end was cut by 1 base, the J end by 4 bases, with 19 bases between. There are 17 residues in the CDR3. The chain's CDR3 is CASSQLNGQRKRETQYF. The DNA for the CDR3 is TGCGCCAGCAGTCAATTAAACGGACAGCGTAAGCGAGAGACCCAGTACTTC.

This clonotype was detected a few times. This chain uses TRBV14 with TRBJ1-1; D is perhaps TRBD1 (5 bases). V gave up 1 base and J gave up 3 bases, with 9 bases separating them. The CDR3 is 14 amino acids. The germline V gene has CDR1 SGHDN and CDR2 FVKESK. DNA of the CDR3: TGTGCCAGCAGCCAAGCAAGGGGTCACACTGAAGCTTTCTTT. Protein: CASSQARGHTEAFF.

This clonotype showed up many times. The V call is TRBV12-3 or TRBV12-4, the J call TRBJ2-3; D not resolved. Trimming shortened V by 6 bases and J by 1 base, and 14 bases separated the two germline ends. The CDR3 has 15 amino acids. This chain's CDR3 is CASSPTSWGTDTQYF. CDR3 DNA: TGTGCCAGCAGCCCAACATCATGGGGCACAGATACGCAGTATTTT.

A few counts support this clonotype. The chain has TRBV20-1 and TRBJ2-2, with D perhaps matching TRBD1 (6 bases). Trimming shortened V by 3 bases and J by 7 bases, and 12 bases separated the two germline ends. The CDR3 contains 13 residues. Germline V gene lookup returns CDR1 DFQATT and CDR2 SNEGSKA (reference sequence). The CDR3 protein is CSARRQVDGELFF. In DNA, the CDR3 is TGCAGTGCTAGGCGACAGGTCGACGGGGAGCTGTTTTTT.

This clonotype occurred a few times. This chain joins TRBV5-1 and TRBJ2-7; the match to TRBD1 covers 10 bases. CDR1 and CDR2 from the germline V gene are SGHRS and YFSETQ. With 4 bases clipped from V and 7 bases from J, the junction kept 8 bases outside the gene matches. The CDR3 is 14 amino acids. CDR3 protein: CASSEVTGGVEQYF. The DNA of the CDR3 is TGCGCCAGCAGCGAGGTGACAGGGGGCGTGGAGCAGTACTTC.

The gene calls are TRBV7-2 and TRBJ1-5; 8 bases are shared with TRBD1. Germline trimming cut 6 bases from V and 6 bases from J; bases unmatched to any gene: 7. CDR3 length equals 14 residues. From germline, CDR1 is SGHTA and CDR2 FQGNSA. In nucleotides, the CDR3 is TGTGCCAGCAGTTTCGACAGGGGAAGTCAGCCCCAGCATTTT. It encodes CASSFDRGSQPQHF.

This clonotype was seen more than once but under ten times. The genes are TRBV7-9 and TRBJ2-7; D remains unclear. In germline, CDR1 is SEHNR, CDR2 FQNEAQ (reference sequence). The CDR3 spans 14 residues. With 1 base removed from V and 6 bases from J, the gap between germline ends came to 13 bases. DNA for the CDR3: TGTGCCAGCAGCTTAGGTTTTTTACCCGGCGAGCAGTACGTC. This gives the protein CASSLGFLPGEQYV.

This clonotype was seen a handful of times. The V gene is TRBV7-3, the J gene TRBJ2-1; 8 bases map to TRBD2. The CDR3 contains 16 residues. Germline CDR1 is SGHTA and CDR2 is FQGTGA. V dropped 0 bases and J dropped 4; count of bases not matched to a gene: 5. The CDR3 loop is CASSLTSGGGYNEQFF. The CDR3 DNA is TGTGCCAGCAGCTTAACAAGCGGGGGCGGGTACAATGAGCAGTTCTTC. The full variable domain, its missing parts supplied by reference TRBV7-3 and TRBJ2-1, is GAGVSQTPSNKVTEKGKYVELRCDPISGHTALYWYRQSLGQGPEFLIYFQGTGAADDSGLPNDRFFAVRPEGSVSTLKIQRTERGDSAVYLCASSLTSGGGYNEQFFGPGTRLTVL.

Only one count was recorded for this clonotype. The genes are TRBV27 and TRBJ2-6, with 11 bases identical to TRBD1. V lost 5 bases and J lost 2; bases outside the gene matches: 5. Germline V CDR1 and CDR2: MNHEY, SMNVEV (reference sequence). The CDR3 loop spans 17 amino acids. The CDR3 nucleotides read TGTGCCAGCAGTGTATGGACAGGGGGCGCTGGGGCCAACGTCCTGACTTTC. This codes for CASSVWTGGAGANVLTF.

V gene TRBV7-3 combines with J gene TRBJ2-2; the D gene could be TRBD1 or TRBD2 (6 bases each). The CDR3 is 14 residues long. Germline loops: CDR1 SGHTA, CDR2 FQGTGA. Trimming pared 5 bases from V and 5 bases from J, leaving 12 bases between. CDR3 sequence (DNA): TGTGCCAGCAGCGCGGGACACCGGACCGGGGAGCTGTTTTTT. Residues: CASSAGHRTGELFF. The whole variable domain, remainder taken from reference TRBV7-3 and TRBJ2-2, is GAGVSQTPSNKVTEKGKYVELRCDPISGHTALYWYRQSLGQGPEFLIYFQGTGAADDSGLPNDRFFAVRPEGSVSTLKIQRTERGDSAVYLCASSAGHRTGELFFGEGSRLTVL.

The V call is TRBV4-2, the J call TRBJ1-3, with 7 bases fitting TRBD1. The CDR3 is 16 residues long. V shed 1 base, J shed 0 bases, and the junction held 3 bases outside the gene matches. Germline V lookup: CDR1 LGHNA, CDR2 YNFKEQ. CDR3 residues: CASSQAGTVSGNTIYF. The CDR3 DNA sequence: TGTGCCAGCAGCCAAGCCGGGACAGTCTCTGGAAACACCATATATTTT.

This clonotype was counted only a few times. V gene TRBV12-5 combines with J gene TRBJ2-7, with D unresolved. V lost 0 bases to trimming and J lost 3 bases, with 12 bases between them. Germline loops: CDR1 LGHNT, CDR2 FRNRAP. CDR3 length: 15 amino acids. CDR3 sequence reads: CASGLVGQIYYEQYF. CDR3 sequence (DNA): TGTGCTAGTGGTTTGGTAGGTCAGATTTACTACGAGCAGTACTTC. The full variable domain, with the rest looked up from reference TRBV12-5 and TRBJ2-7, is DARVTQTPRHKVTEMGQEVTMRCQPILGHNTVFWYRQTMMQGLELLAYFRNRAPLDDSGMPKDRFSAEMPDATLATLKIQPSEPRDSAVYFCASGLVGQIYYEQYFGPGTRLTVT.

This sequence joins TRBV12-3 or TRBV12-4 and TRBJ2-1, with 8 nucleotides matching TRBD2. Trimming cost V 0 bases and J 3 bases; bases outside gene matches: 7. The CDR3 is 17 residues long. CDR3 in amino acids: CASSLALNSGVYNEQFF. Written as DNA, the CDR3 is TGTGCCAGCAGTTTAGCGCTCAATAGCGGGGTCTACAATGAGCAGTTCTTC.

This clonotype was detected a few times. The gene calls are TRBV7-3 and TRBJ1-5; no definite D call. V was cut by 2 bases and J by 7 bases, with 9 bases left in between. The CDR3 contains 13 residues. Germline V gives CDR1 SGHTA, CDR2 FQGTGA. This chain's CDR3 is CASSLRAPQPQHF. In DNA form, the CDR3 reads TGTGCCAGCAGCTTACGGGCACCGCAGCCCCAGCATTTT.

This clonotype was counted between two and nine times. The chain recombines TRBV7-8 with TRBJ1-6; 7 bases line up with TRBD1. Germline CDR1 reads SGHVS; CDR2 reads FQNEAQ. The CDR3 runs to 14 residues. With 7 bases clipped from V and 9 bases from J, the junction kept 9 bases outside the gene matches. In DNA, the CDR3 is TGTGCCAGCACGCCCCAGGGGACAGCTTCACCCCTCCACTTT. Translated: CASTPQGTASPLHF.

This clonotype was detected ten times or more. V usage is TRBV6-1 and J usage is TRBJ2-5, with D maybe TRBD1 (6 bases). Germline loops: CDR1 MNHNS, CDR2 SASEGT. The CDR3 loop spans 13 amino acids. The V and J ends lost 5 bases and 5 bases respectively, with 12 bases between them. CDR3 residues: CASSTGPRETQYF. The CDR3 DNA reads TGTGCCAGCAGTACAGGGCCGCGGGAGACCCAGTACTTC.

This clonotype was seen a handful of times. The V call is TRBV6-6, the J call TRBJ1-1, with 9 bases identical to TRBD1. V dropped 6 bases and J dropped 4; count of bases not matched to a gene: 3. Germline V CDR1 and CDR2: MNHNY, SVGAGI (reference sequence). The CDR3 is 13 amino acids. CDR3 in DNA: TGTGCCAGCAGAAGACAGGGGGTCACTGAAGCTTTCTTT. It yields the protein CASRRQGVTEAFF.